In its sample, the clone carrying this T cell receptor (beta chain) was seen many times. These data originate in a study of response to subunit inactivated influenza vaccine. TCRdb analysed the RT-PCR reads with MiXCR anew, one entry per CDR3 protein. The table includes fewer than 700,000 distinct CDR3 sequences, over 10% detected once. The CDR3 contains 16 residues. The ends were cut back, 2 bases at V and 4 bases at J, with 15 bases in the middle. The V gene's germline CDR1 is SGHTA and CDR2 FQGTGA. The V call is TRBV7-3, the J call TRBJ2-1, with a weak D call TRBD2 (6 bases). This clonotype was sampled from a man aged 50 or older who received an inactivated influenza vaccine. The sequencing here drew on PBMCs from blood, taken 35 to 45 days after vaccination. The CDR3 reads CASSLEGAGRYNEQFF. The CDR3 region has the DNA TGTGCCAGCAGCTTAGAAGGAGCAGGGAGGTACAATGAGCAGTTCTTC.